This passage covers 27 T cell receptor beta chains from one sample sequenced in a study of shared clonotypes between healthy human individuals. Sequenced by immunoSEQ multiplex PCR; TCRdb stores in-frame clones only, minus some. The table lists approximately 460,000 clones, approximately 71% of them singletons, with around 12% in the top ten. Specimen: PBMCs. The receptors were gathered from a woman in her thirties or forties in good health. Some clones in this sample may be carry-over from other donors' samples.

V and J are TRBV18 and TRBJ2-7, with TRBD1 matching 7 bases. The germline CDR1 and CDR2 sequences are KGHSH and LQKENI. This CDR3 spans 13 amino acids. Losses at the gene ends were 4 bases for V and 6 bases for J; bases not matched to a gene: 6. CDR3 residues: CASSQQGDGEQYF. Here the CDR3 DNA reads TGTGCCAGCTCACAGCAGGGGGACGGCGAGCAGTACTTC.

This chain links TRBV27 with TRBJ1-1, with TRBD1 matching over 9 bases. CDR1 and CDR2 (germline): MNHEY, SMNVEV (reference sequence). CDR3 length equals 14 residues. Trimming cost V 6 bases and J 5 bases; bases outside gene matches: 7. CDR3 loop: CASRAQGARTEAFF. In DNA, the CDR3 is TGTGCCAGCAGGGCACAGGGGGCTCGGACTGAAGCTTTCTTT.

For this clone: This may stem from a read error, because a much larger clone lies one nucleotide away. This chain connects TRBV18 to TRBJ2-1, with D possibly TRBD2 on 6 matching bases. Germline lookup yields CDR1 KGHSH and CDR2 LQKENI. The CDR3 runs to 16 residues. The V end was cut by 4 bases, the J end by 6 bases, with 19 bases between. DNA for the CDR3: TGTGCCAGCTCACTGGGACTTAGCCTAACCTTCAATGAGCAGTTCTTC. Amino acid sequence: CASSLGLSLTFNEQFF.

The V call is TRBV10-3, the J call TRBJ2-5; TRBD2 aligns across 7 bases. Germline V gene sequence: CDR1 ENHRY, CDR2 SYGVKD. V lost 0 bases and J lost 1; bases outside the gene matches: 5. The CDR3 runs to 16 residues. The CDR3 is CAISESGSGRQETQYF. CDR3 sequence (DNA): TGTGCCATCAGTGAGTCGGGTAGCGGGCGCCAAGAGACCCAGTACTTC.

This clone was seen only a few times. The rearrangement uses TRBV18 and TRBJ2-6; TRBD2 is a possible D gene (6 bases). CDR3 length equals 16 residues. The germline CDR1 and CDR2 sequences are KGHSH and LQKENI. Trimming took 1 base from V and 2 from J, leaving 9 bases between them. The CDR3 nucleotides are TGTGCCAGCTCACCACTATCGGGGGCTGGGGCCAACGTCCTGACTTTC. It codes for CASSPLSGAGANVLTF.

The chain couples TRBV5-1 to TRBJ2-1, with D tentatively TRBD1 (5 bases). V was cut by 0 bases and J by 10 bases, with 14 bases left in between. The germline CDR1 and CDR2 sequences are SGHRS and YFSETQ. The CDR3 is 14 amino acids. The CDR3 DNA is TGCGCCAGCAGCTTGGGGACGGTCAAGGGGGAGCAGTTCTTC. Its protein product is CASSLGTVKGEQFF. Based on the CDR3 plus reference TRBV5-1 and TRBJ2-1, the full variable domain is KAGVTQTPRYLIKTRGQQVTLSCSPISGHRSVSWYQQTPGQGLQFLFEYFSETQRNKGNFPGRFSGRQFSNSRSEMNVSTLELGDSALYLCASSLGTVKGEQFFGPGTRLTVL.

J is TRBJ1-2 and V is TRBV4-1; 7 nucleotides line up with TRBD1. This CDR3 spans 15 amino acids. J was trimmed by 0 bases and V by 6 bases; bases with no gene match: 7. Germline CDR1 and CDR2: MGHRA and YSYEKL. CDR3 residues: CASRRQGLPNYGYTF. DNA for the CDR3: TGCGCCAGCAGACGACAGGGCCTCCCTAACTATGGCTACACCTTC.

CDR3 sequence: CASSAPAVAINEQFF. The CDR3 nucleotides read TGTGCCAGCAGCGCGCCGGCGGTGGCCATAAATGAGCAGTTCTTC. This chain connects TRBV5-6 to TRBJ2-1, with no clear D. Germline CDR1 SGHDT, CDR2 YYEEEE. CDR3 length equals 15 residues. Trimming took off 4 bases at V and 7 bases at J, with 18 bases between the two ends.

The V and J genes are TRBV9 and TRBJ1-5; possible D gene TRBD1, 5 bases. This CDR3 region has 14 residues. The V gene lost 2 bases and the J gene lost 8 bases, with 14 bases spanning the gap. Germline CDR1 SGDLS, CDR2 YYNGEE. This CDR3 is CASSVTPGEKPQHF. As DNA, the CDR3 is TGTGCCAGCAGCGTCACCCCGGGGGAGAAGCCCCAGCATTTT.

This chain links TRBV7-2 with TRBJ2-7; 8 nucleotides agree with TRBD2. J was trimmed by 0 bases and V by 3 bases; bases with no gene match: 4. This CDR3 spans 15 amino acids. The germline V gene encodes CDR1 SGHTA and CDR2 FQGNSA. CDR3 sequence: CASSFYSGNSYEQYF. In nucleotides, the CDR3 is TGTGCCAGCAGCTTTTATAGCGGGAACTCCTACGAGCAGTACTTC.

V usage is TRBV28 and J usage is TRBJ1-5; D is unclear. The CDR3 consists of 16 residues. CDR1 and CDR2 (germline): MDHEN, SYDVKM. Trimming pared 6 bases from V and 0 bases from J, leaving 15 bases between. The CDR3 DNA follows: TGTGCCAGCAGCCTGACCGCTACATATAGCAATCAGCCCCAGCATTTT. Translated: CASSLTATYSNQPQHF.

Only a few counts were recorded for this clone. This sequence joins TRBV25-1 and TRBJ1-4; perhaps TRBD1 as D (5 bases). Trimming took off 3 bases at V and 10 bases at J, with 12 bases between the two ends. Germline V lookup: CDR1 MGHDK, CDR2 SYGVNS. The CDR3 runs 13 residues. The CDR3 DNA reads TGTGCCAGCAGTGACTTTGGGGGTGGAAAACTGTTTTTT. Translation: CASSDFGGGKLFF. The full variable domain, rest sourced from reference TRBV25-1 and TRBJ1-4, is EADIYQTPRYLVIGTGKKITLECSQTMGHDKMYWYQQDPGMELHLIHYSYGVNSTEKGDLSSESTVSRIRTEHFPLTLESARPSHTSQYLCASSDFGGGKLFFGSGTQLSVL.

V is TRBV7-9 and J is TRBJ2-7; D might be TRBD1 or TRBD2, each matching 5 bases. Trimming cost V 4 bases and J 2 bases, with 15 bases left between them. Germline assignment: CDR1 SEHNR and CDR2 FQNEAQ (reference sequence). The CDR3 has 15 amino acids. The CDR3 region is CASSYGATFAYEQYF. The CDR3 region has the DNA TGTGCCAGCAGCTACGGGGCCACCTTCGCCTACGAGCAGTACTTC.

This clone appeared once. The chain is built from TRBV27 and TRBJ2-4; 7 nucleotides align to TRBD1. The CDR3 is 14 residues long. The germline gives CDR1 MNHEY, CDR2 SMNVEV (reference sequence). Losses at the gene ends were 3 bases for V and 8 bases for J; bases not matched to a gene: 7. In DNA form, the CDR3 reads TGTGCCAGCAGTTTCCGGGACAGTGGGGACATTCAGTACTTC. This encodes CASSFRDSGDIQYF.

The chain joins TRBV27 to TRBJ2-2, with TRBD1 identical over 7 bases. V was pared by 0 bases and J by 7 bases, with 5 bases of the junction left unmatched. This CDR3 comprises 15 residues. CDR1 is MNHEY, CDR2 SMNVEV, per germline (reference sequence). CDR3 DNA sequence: TGTGCCAGCAGTTTATCCTTACAGGGGAACGGGGAGCTGTTTTTT. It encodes CASSLSLQGNGELFF.

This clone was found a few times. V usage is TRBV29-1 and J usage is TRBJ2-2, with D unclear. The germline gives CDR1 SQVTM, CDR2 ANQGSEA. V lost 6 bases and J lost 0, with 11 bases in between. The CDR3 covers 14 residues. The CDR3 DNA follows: TGCAGCGTGAGGAAGAGTGCGAACACCGGGGAGCTGTTTTTT. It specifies CSVRKSANTGELFF.

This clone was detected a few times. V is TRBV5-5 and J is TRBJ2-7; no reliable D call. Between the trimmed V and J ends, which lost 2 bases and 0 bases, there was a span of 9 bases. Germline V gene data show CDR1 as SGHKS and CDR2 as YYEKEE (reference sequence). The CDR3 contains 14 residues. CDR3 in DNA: TGTGCCAGCAGCTTACAACACGGCTCCTACGAGCAGTACTTC. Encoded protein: CASSLQHGSYEQYF.

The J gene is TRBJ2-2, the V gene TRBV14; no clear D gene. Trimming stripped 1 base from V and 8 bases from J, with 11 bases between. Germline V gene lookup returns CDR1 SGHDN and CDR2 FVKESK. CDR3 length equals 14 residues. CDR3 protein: CASSQVVGFGELFF. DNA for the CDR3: TGTGCCAGCAGCCAAGTAGTAGGGTTTGGGGAGCTGTTTTTT. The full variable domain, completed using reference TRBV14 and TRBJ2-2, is EAGVTQFPSHSVIEKGQTVTLRCDPISGHDNLYWYRRVMGKEIKFLLHFVKESKQDESGMPNNRFLAERTGGTYSTLKVQPAELEDSGVYFCASSQVVGFGELFFGEGSRLTVL.

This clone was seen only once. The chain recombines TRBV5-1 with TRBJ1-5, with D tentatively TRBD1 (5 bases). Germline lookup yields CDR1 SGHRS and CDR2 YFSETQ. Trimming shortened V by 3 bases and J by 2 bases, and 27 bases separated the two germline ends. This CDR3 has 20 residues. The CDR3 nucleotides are TGCGCCAGCAGCTCCCAACCCCCAAGCAGGGTCGGAATAGGCAATCAGCCCCAGCATTTT. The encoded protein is CASSSQPPSRVGIGNQPQHF. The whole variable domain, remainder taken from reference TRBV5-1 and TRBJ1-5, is KAGVTQTPRYLIKTRGQQVTLSCSPISGHRSVSWYQQTPGQGLQFLFEYFSETQRNKGNFPGRFSGRQFSNSRSEMNVSTLELGDSALYLCASSSQPPSRVGIGNQPQHFGDGTRLSIL.

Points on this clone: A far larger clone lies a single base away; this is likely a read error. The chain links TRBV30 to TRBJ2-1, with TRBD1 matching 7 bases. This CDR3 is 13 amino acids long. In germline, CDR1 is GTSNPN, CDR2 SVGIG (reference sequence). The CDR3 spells CAWSGRNQGEQLF. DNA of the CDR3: TGTGCCTGGAGTGGGAGGAATCAGGGGGAGCAGCTCTTC.

The CDR3 DNA reads as TGTGCCAGCAGTCGACTAGCGGGAATCCAAGAGACCCAGTACTTC. Translation gives CASSRLAGIQETQYF. The rearrangement joins TRBV9 to TRBJ2-5; 11 bases agree with TRBD2. Trimming took 5 bases from V and 1 from J; bases not matched to a gene: 4. Germline CDR1 reads SGDLS; CDR2 reads YYNGEE. This CDR3 spans 15 amino acids.

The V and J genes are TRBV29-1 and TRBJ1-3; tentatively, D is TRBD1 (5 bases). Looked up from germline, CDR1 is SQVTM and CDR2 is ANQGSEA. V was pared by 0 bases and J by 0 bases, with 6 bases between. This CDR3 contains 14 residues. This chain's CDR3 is CSVEEGGSGNTIYF. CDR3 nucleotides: TGCAGCGTTGAAGAGGGGGGCTCTGGAAACACCATATATTTT. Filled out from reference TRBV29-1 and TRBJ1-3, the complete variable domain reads SAVISQKPSRDICQRGTSLTIQCQVDSQVTMMFWYRQQPGQSLTLIATANQGSEATYESGFVIDKFPISRPNLTFSTLTVSNMSPEDSSIYLCSVEEGGSGNTIYFGEGSWLTVV.

The CDR3 loop is CASSLGTNYEQYF. The CDR3 region has the DNA TGTGCCAGCAGCTTAGGGACGAACTACGAGCAGTACTTC. J is TRBJ2-7 and V is TRBV7-3; possibly TRBD1 or TRBD2 for D (5 bases each). Germline V gene lookup returns CDR1 SGHTA and CDR2 FQGTGA. V was trimmed by 2 bases and J by 3 bases, leaving 8 bases between them. This CDR3 contains 13 residues.

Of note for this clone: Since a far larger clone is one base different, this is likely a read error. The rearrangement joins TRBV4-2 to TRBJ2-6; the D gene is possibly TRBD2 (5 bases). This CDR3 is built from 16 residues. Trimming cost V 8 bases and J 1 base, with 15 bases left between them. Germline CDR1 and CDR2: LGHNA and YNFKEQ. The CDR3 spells CASVVGDFSGANVLTF. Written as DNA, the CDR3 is TGTGCCAGCGTAGTGGGAGACTTTTCTGGGGCCAACGTCCTGACTTTC.

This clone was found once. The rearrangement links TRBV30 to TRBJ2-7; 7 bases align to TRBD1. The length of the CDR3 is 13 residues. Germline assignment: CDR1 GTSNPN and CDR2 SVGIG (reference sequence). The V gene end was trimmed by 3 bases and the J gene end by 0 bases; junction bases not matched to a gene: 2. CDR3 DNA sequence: TGTGCCTGGAGAAACAGGGGCTCCTACGAGCAGTACTTC. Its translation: CAWRNRGSYEQYF.

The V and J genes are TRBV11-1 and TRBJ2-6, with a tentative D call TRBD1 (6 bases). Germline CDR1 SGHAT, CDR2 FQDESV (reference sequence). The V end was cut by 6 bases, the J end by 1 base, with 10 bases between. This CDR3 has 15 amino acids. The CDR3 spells CASRQTGSGANVLTF. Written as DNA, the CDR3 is TGTGCCAGCAGACAAACAGGGTCTGGGGCCAACGTCCTGACTTTC.

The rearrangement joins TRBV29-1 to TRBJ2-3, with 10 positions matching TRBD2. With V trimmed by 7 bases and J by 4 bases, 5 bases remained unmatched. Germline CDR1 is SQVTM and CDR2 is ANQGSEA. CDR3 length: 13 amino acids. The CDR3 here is CSAKTSGPDTQYF. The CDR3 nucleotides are TGCAGCGCCAAGACTAGCGGGCCAGATACGCAGTATTTT.